Sequencing of this T cell receptor (beta chain) was carried out in a study of Ad26.COV2.S vaccination and SARS-CoV-2 variants. V lost 8 bases to trimming and J lost 5 bases, with 12 bases between them. Germline-derived CDR1 and CDR2 are KGHSH and LQKENI. The CDR3 spans 12 residues. This clone was observed a few times. Its cognate antigen is unknown. Treatment in this sample: some 19 received Ad26.COV2.S at low or high dose, single or two shots; 5 received placebo; per-sample allocation not given. On day 63 after the first injection, vaccine and placebo recipients gave samples. Boston provided a donor who was an adult aged 18-55 years. Using immunoSEQ multiplex PCR, the repertoire was profiled, and TCRdb retains in-frame clones only, with some absent. The top ten hold roughly 1.7% of the sample, which has some 460,000 clones, 80% to 90% seen once. Study-wide results and caveats: Possibly, TCR breadth and depth analyses underestimated total T cell responses.

The receptor's source is a person aged 18-65 years who received the Ad26.COV2.S COVID-19 vaccine or a placebo. The V call is TRBV18, the J call TRBJ1-1; D not certain. Sequencing used peripheral blood, obtained in a trial of Ad26.COV2.S vaccine versus placebo. CDR3 DNA: TGTGCCAGCCGTTTAGAATCTACTGAAGCTTTCTTT. Its protein is CASRLESTEAFF.